These T cell receptor beta chains were read from a single sample in a study of T cell changes during pregnancy in multiple sclerosis. Here immunoSEQ multiplex PCR was the method, and the copy in TCRdb shows in-frame clones only, minus some. The sample lists under 120,000 clones, roughly nine tenths seen once, with approximately 3.7% in the top ten. The sample in question was peripheral blood, obtained after pregnancy. These receptor sequences come from a female donor with multiple sclerosis, enrolled in a pregnancy study. Both conserved end residues are part of each CDR3. Fields, in order: J gene, D gene, clone size, V gene, CDR3 protein, CDR3 DNA. A D gene is named only where the DNA matches it firmly. Size is stated for part of the rows, as once, few or many counts, or as a class when the clone is expanded.

>TRBJ2-3|TRBD2|NA|TRBV6-5
CASSYEVSGGTDTQYF
TGTGCCAGCAGTTACGAAGTTAGCGGGGGGACAGATACGCAGTATTTT
>TRBJ2-2|TRBD1|NA|TRBV28
CASSPGQARTGELFF
TGTGCCAGCAGCCCAGGACAGGCCCGCACCGGGGAGCTGTTTTTT
>TRBJ2-7|NA|NA|TRBV29-1
CSVVQGYEQYF
TGCAGCGTTGTCCAGGGCTACGAGCAGTACTTC
>TRBJ1-5|NA|NA|TRBV2
CASSDSGHSNQPQHF
TGTGCCAGCAGTGACTCAGGGCATAGCAATCAGCCCCAGCATTTT
>TRBJ1-1|NA|NA|TRBV5-1
CASSLLGENTEAFF
TGCGCCAGCAGCTTGTTGGGCGAGAACACTGAAGCTTTCTTT
>TRBJ2-2|NA|NA|TRBV14
CASSQENHGELFF
TGTGCCAGCAGCCAAGAAAATCACGGGGAGCTGTTTTTT
>TRBJ2-3|NA|NA|TRBV6-5
CASSYSRLVSDTQYF
TGTGCCAGCAGTTACAGCCGACTAGTAAGTGATACGCAGTATTTT
>TRBJ2-1|TRBD1|NA|TRBV5-1
CASGTGVDYNEQFF
TGCGCCAGCGGTACAGGGGTGGACTACAATGAGCAGTTCTTC
>TRBJ1-5|NA|once|TRBV4-2
CASSQDRSSNQPQHF
TGTGCCAGCAGCCAAGACCGTAGTAGCAATCAGCCCCAGCATTTT
>TRBJ2-7|TRBD1|once|TRBV29-1
CSVVTLDRGLGEQYF
TGCAGCGTTGTAACTCTGGACAGGGGGTTAGGCGAGCAGTACTTC
>TRBJ2-4|TRBD2|few|TRBV11-2
CASSSRLAGGFGENIQYF
TGTGCCAGCAGCTCGAGACTAGCGGGGGGATTCGGGGAAAACATTCAGTACTTC
>TRBJ2-7|TRBD1|NA|TRBV19
CASNAGTVSYEQYF
TGTGCCAGTAACGCCGGGACAGTCTCCTACGAGCAGTACTTC
>TRBJ2-7|TRBD1|once|TRBV5-4
CASSQGQAREQYF
TGTGCCAGCAGCCAAGGACAGGCCCGCGAGCAGTACTTC
>TRBJ1-4|NA|NA|TRBV18
CASSAQGEKLFF
TGTGCCAGCTCCGCGCAGGGTGAAAAACTGTTTTTT
>TRBJ2-5|NA|NA|TRBV6-6
CASSYRGSRETQYF
TGTGCCAGCAGTTACAGGGGTTCACGAGAGACCCAGTACTTC